These 6 T cell receptor beta chains originate from one sample sequenced in a study of cytomegalovirus exposure and HLA in healthy donors. 13 Jbeta primers and 60 Vbeta primers were used for the PCR. Only in-frame clones appear in the TCRdb table, and some are missing; sequencing was by immunoSEQ multiplex PCR. The sample has roughly 150,000 clones, roughly three quarters seen once. Sequenced input: PBMCs. These receptors all stem from a woman between 35 and 50 years old in good health and CMV-seropositive.

This clone was observed a few times. This chain uses TRBV5-1 with TRBJ1-1, with a weak D call TRBD1 (6 bases). The CDR3 runs 15 residues. Germline assignment: CDR1 SGHRS and CDR2 YFSETQ. Trimming pared 2 bases from V and 4 bases from J, leaving 15 bases between. The CDR3 nucleotides are TGCGCCAGCAGCTTAGAGGGGGAGTTGGGCACTGAAGCTTTCTTT. Translation: CASSLEGELGTEAFF.

The V and J genes are TRBV29-1 and TRBJ2-1; D is unresolved. The CDR3 is made up of 15 amino acids. Germline CDR1 and CDR2: SQVTM and ANQGSEA. V was pared by 5 bases and J by 3 bases, with 17 bases between. CDR3 bases: TGCAGCGTTATGCTAGTAGAATTAGTCTACAATGAGCAGTTCTTC. It specifies CSVMLVELVYNEQFF.

The chain couples TRBV9 to TRBJ2-3; TRBD1 matches 7 bases. The V gene's germline CDR1 is SGDLS and CDR2 YYNGEE. This CDR3 comprises 14 residues. The J segment lost 3 bases and the V segment lost 1 base, leaving 2 bases of the junction unmatched. This CDR3 is CASSVTDRTDTQYF. DNA for the CDR3: TGTGCCAGCAGCGTAACGGACAGGACAGATACGCAGTATTTT.

The chain joins TRBV28 to TRBJ1-1; TRBD1 matches 7 bases. Germline CDR1 and CDR2: MDHEN and SYDVKM. V lost 8 bases to trimming and J lost 1 base; unmatched junction nucleotides: 13. There are 16 residues in the CDR3. CDR3 sequence: CASLPPRQGWNTEAFF. Written as DNA, the CDR3 is TGTGCCAGCCTCCCCCCTAGACAGGGTTGGAACACTGAAGCTTTCTTT.

The chain combines TRBV2 with TRBJ2-2; TRBD2 matches at 13 bases. CDR3 size: 17 residues. In germline, CDR1 is SNHLY, CDR2 FYNNEI. Trimming cost V 7 bases and J 2 bases; bases outside gene matches: 7. The CDR3 region has the DNA TGTGCCAGCACCTCGACTAGCGGGGGGCTTAACACCGGGGAGCTGTTTTTT. Protein sequence: CASTSTSGGLNTGELFF.

The rearrangement links TRBV19 to TRBJ2-1, with a tentative D call TRBD2 (5 bases). Germline V CDR1 and CDR2: LNHDA, SQIVND (reference sequence). The germline V and J ends were trimmed by 0 bases and 2 bases, with 8 bases remaining between them. This CDR3 spans 15 amino acids. The CDR3 spells CASSIDPGTYNEQFF. CDR3 DNA: TGTGCCAGTAGTATAGACCCGGGAACCTACAATGAGCAGTTCTTC.